This passage covers 20 T cell receptor beta chains from one sample sequenced in a study of blood T cell repertoires in COVID-19. Only in-frame clones appear in the TCRdb table, and some are missing; sequencing was by immunoSEQ multiplex PCR. The table includes approximately 140,000 clones, roughly nine tenths detected once. The specimen sequenced was peripheral blood. These receptors originate from a woman aged 55-69 years with active or convalescent COVID-19.

This chain uses TRBV18 with TRBJ2-4; 7 nucleotides agree with TRBD2. V gave up 2 bases and J gave up 6 bases; unmatched junction bases: 7. Germline CDR1 reads KGHSH; CDR2 reads LQKENI. CDR3 length: 15 amino acids. CDR3 loop: CASSPTGGEGNIQYF. The CDR3 nucleotides read TGTGCCAGCTCACCAACGGGGGGAGAGGGAAACATTCAGTACTTC.

This clone was detected a few times. The chain recombines TRBV12-5 with TRBJ1-1; weak D call: TRBD1 (6 bases). V lost 2 bases, J lost 7 bases, and 17 bases lay in between. The CDR3 is 15 amino acids. Per germline, CDR1 LGHNT and CDR2 FRNRAP. The CDR3 protein is CASGLYGVLQGEAFF. Written as DNA, the CDR3 is TGTGCTAGTGGTTTGTATGGGGTGTTACAGGGTGAAGCTTTCTTT.

The rearrangement uses TRBV5-6 and TRBJ1-3; the D gene is possibly TRBD1 (6 bases). The CDR3 has 18 residues. V was cut by 1 base and J by 0 bases, with 17 bases left in between. Germline CDR1 is SGHDT and CDR2 is YYEEEE. This CDR3 is CASSLFGDTTYSGNTIYF. The CDR3 region has the DNA TGTGCCAGCAGCTTGTTCGGGGACACCACTTACTCTGGAAACACCATATATTTT.

The rearrangement uses TRBV11-2 and TRBJ1-1; TRBD1 agrees at 7 bases. The CDR3 is 13 amino acids. CDR1 is SGHAT and CDR2 is FQNNGV in the germline V gene. The V gene end was trimmed by 5 bases and the J gene end by 11 bases; junction bases not matched to a gene: 11. As DNA, the CDR3 is TGTGCCAGCAGCCCCGGGACAGCTCTAGAGGCTTTCTTT. This translates into CASSPGTALEAFF.

The genes are TRBV2 and TRBJ2-3, with D unclear. Trimming took 3 bases from V and 2 from J, leaving 3 bases between them. Germline V CDR1 and CDR2: SNHLY, FYNNEI. This CDR3 has 12 residues. The DNA for the CDR3 is TGTGCCAGCAGTGACTACACAGATACGCAGTATTTT. As protein: CASSDYTDTQYF.

This chain links TRBV6-5 with TRBJ2-1, with a weak D call TRBD2 (5 bases). V was cut by 0 bases and J by 7 bases, with 10 bases left in between. Per the germline V gene, CDR1 is MNHEY and CDR2 is SVGAGI. The CDR3 contains 14 residues. CDR3 in amino acids: CASSYSRGRNEQFF. CDR3 coding DNA: TGTGCCAGCAGTTACTCGCGAGGGCGGAATGAGCAGTTCTTC.

The gene calls are TRBV19 and TRBJ2-3, with 7 bases aligning to TRBD2. Germline values: CDR1 LNHDA, CDR2 SQIVND (reference sequence). V gave up 10 bases and J gave up 2 bases; unmatched junction bases: 12. The CDR3 totals 15 residues. The CDR3 DNA sequence: TGTGCCACCCGGGGAAGCGGGGCCCTCACAGATACGCAGTATTTT. Translation gives CATRGSGALTDTQYF.

The chain has TRBV29-1 and TRBJ2-4, with D possibly TRBD2 on 7 matching bases. With 4 bases removed from V and 9 bases from J, the gap between germline ends came to 19 bases. Germline V gene sequence: CDR1 SQVTM, CDR2 ANQGSEA. CDR3 length: 14 residues. CDR3 protein: CSVGDIGGGVIQYF. For the CDR3, the DNA is TGCAGCGTTGGAGATATAGGGGGGGGTGTCATTCAGTACTTC.

About this clone itself: At one of its ends the junction is not consistent with the germline gene, which may arise from a read error. CDR3 nucleotide sequence: TGTGCCAGCAGCCCAAGAAGGCCAGGGGGCATCTCTAGGTACAGTGAGCAGTTCTTC. Its translation: CASSPRRPGGISRYSEQFF. This sequence joins TRBV7-2 and TRBJ2-1; TRBD1 matches 8 bases. The CDR3 covers 19 residues. Per the germline V gene, CDR1 is SGHTA and CDR2 is FQGNSA.

This clone came up once. The rearrangement links TRBV19 to TRBJ1-6; D is ambiguous. Germline lookup yields CDR1 LNHDA and CDR2 SQIVND (reference sequence). V was shortened by 6 bases and J by 2 bases, with 8 bases between the two germline ends. The CDR3 extends over 14 amino acids. The CDR3 here is CASRKSAYNSPLHF. In nucleotides, the CDR3 is TGTGCCAGTAGGAAAAGCGCCTATAATTCACCCCTCCACTTT.

The chain carries TRBV7-3 and TRBJ2-2; perhaps TRBD1 as D (6 bases). Germline V gene lookup returns CDR1 SGHTA and CDR2 FQGTGA. CDR3 length equals 13 residues. Between the trimmed V and J ends, which lost 5 bases and 7 bases, there was a span of 11 bases. CDR3: CASSPTGFGELFF. In nucleotides, the CDR3 is TGTGCCAGCAGCCCCACAGGGTTCGGGGAGCTGTTTTTT.

This chain uses TRBV2 with TRBJ2-5, with 11 bases identical to TRBD2. CDR3 length: 15 amino acids. The V and J ends lost 3 bases and 5 bases, in that order; junction bases with no gene match: 5. Per germline, CDR1 SNHLY and CDR2 FYNNEI. DNA of the CDR3: TGTGCCAGCAGTGACCTAGCGGGGGGCGGGGAGACCCAGTACTTC. It specifies CASSDLAGGGETQYF. Drawing the rest from reference TRBV2 and TRBJ2-5, the complete variable domain is EPEVTQTPSHQVTQMGQEVILRCVPISNHLYFYWYRQILGQKVEFLVSFYNNEISEKSEIFDDQFSVERPDGSNFTLKIRSTKLEDSAMYFCASSDLAGGGETQYFGPGTRLLVL.

This clone was seen only once. V usage is TRBV7-8 and J usage is TRBJ2-5; the match to TRBD1 covers 8 bases. From germline, CDR1 is SGHVS and CDR2 FQNEAQ. This CDR3 is built from 14 residues. V lost 1 base, J lost 4 bases, and 2 bases stayed unmatched. The CDR3 DNA sequence: TGTGCCAGCAGCTTAGGACAGGGGATAGAGACCCAGTACTTC. This gives the protein CASSLGQGIETQYF. Filled out from reference TRBV7-8 and TRBJ2-5, the complete variable domain reads GAGVSQSPRYKVAKRGQDVALRCDPISGHVSLFWYQQALGQGPEFLTYFQNEAQLDKSGLPSDRFFAERPEGSVSTLKIQRTQQEDSAVYLCASSLGQGIETQYFGPGTRLLVL.

The chain combines TRBV7-2 with TRBJ1-3; possibly TRBD1 for D (6 bases). Trimming stripped 1 base from V and 3 bases from J, with 13 bases between. The CDR3 sequence is 16 residues long. CDR1 SGHTA and CDR2 FQGNSA come from the germline V gene. CDR3 nucleotides: TGTGCCAGCAGCTTAGACCTACAGGGTGGTGGAAACACCATATATTTT. Its translation: CASSLDLQGGGNTIYF.

In this sample, this clone turned up a few times. This chain links TRBV6-6 with TRBJ2-3; TRBD2 aligns across 7 bases. The CDR3 sequence is 16 residues long. The V segment lost 6 bases and the J segment 2 bases; nucleotides outside the gene matches: 11. Germline loops: CDR1 MNHNY, CDR2 SVGAGI (reference sequence). The CDR3 nucleotides are TGTGCCAGCAGCTCCTGGGGGGGAGATTACACAGATACGCAGTATTTT. Protein: CASSSWGGDYTDTQYF.

The chain couples TRBV29-1 to TRBJ2-3, with a possible D match to TRBD1 (6 bases). Germline lookup yields CDR1 SQVTM and CDR2 ANQGSEA. The length of the CDR3 is 15 residues. V was trimmed by 6 bases and J by 4 bases, leaving 20 bases between them. The CDR3 DNA sequence: TGCAGCGTACTACCTCAGGGGAAAGAGGCAGATACGCAGTATTTT. It encodes CSVLPQGKEADTQYF.

This chain joins TRBV27 and TRBJ2-2; D possibly corresponds to TRBD2 (7 bases). Trimming left V 4 bases short and J 8 bases short, with 11 bases between. From germline, CDR1 is MNHEY and CDR2 SMNVEV (reference sequence). The length of the CDR3 is 13 residues. CDR3 in DNA: TGTGCCAGCAGTTCGGGGGGCTTGGGGGAGCTGTTTTTT. Amino acid sequence: CASSSGGLGELFF.

This sequence joins TRBV4-1 and TRBJ1-2; TRBD1 might be the D (6 bases). V lost 2 bases and J lost 4, with 14 bases in between. This CDR3 contains 15 residues. The germline CDR1 and CDR2 sequences are MGHRA and YSYEKL. This CDR3 reads CASSQLRGASYGYTF. The CDR3 DNA follows: TGCGCCAGCAGCCAACTCAGGGGCGCCAGCTATGGCTACACCTTC.

This clone was counted a few times. The chain combines TRBV7-2 with TRBJ2-5, with TRBD2 matching 7 bases. The CDR3 extends over 16 amino acids. CDR1 and CDR2 from the germline V gene are SGHTA and FQGNSA. Germline trimming cut 0 bases from V and 2 bases from J; bases unmatched to any gene: 6. CDR3 region: CASSLAWGGSQETQYF. In DNA form, the CDR3 reads TGTGCCAGCAGCTTAGCCTGGGGGGGTTCACAAGAGACCCAGTACTTC.

In the case of this clone: An end of the junction differs from the germline gene, which may be a read error. This sequence joins TRBV5-1 and TRBJ2-1; 7 bases line up with TRBD2. The CDR3 length is 15 residues. Germline-derived CDR1 and CDR2 are SGHRS and YFSETQ. This chain's CDR3 is CASSSSWEGYNDQFF. The CDR3 DNA sequence: TGCGCCAGCAGCTCGTCATGGGAGGGCTACAATGATCAGTTCTTC.